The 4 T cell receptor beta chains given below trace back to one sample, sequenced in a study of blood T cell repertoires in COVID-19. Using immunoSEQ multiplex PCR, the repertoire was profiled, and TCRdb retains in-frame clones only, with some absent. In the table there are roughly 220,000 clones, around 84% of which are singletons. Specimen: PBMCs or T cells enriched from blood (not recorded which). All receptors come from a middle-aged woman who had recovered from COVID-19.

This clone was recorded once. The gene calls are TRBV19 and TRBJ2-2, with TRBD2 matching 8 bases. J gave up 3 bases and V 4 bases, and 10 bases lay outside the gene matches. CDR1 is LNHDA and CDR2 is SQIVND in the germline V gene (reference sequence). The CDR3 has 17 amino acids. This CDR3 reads CASSNDRVAGHTGELFF. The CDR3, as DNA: TGTGCCAGTAGTAATGATAGAGTAGCGGGGCACACCGGGGAGCTGTTTTTT.

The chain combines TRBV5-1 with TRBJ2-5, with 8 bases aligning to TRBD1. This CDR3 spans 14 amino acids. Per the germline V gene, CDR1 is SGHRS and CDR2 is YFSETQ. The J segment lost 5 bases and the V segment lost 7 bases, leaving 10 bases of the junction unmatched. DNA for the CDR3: TGCGCCAGCTCCGACTCAGGGGGCGACGAGACCCAGTACTTC. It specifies CASSDSGGDETQYF.

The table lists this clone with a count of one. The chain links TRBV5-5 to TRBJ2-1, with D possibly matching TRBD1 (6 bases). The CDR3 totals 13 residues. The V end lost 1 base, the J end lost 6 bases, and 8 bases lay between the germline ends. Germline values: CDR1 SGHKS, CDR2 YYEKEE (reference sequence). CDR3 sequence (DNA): TGTGCCAGCAGCTTGACAGGGTCCAATGAGCAGTTCTTC. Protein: CASSLTGSNEQFF.

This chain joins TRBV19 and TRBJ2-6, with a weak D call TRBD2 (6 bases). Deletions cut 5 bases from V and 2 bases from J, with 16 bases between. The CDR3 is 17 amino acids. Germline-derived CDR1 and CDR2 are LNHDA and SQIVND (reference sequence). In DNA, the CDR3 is TGTGCCAGTAGTCCCCACACCAGGGAGGCTGGGGCCAACGTCCTGACTTTC. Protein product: CASSPHTREAGANVLTF. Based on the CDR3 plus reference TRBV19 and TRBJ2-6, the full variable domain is DGGITQSPKYLFRKEGQNVTLSCEQNLNHDAMYWYRQDPGQGLRLIYYSQIVNDFQKGDIAEGYSVSREKKESFPLTVTSAQKNPTAFYLCASSPHTREAGANVLTFGAGSRLTVL.